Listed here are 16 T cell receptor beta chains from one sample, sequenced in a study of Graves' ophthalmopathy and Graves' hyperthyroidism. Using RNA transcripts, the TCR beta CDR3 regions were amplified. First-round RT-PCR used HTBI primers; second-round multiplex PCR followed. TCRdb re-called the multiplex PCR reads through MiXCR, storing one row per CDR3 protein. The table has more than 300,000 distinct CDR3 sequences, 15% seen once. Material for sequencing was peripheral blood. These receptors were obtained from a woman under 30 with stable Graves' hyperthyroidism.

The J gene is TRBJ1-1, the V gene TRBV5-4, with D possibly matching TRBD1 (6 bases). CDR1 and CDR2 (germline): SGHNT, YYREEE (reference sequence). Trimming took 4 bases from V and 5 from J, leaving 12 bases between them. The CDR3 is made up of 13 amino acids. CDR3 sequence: CASSRDTQTEAFF. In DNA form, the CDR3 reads TGTGCCAGCAGCCGGGACACTCAGACTGAAGCTTTCTTT.

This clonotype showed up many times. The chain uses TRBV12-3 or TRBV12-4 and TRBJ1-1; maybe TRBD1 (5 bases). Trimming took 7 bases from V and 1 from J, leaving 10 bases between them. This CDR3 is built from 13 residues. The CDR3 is CASKPGPNTEAFF. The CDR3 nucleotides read TGTGCCAGCAAACCGGGGCCGAACACTGAAGCTTTCTTT.

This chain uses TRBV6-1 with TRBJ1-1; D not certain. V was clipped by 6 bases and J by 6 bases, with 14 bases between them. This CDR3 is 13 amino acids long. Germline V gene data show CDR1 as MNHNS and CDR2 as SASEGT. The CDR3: CASSPLWEAEAFF. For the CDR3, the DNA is TGTGCCAGCAGCCCCCTCTGGGAGGCTGAAGCTTTCTTT.

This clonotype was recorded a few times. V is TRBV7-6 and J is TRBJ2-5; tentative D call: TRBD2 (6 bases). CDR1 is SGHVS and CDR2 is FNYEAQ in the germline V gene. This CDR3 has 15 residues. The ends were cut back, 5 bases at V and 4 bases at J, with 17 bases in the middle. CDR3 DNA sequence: TGTGCCAGCAGCAACGGCCATGGGGGGTCAGAGACCCAGTACTTC. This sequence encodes CASSNGHGGSETQYF.

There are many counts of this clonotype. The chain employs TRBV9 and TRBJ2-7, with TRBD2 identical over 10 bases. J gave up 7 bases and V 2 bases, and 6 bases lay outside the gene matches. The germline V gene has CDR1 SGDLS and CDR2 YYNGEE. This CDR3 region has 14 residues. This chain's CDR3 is CASSVGAGGREQYF. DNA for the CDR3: TGTGCCAGCAGCGTCGGAGCGGGGGGGCGGGAGCAGTACTTC.

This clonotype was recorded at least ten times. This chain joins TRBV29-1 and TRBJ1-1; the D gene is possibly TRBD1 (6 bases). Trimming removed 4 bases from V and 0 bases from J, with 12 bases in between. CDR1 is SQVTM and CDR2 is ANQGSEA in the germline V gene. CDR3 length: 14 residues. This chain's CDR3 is CSVAGGQMNTEAFF. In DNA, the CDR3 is TGCAGCGTTGCAGGAGGACAGATGAACACTGAAGCTTTCTTT.

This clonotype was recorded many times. The CDR3 region has the DNA TGTGCCAGCAGCCCCGGGACAGGGGCCTCCAACTATGGCTACACCTTC. It translates to CASSPGTGASNYGYTF. V and J are TRBV13 and TRBJ1-2; 10 bases align to TRBD1. This CDR3 contains 16 residues. The germline V gene has CDR1 PRHDT and CDR2 FYEKMQ (reference sequence). V shed 5 bases and J 2 bases; nucleotides not matched to a gene: 8. Drawing the rest from reference TRBV13 and TRBJ1-2, the complete variable domain is AAGVIQSPRHLIKEKRETATLKCYPIPRHDTVYWYQQGPGQDPQFLISFYEKMQSDKGSIPDRFSAQQFSDYHSELNMSSLELGDSALYFCASSPGTGASNYGYTFGSGTRLTVV.

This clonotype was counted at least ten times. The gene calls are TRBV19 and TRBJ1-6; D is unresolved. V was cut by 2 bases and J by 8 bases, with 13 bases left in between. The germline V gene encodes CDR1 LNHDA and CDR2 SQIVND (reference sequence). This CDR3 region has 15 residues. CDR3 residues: CASSILALGDSPLHF. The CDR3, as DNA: TGTGCCAGTAGTATATTGGCCCTGGGTGATTCACCCCTCCACTTT.

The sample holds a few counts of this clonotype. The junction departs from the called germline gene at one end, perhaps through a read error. The CDR3 loop reads CASSSGTLYDQYF. In nucleotides, the CDR3 is TGTGCCAGCAGTTCCGGGACTCTCTACGATCAGTACTTC. The V call is TRBV12-3 or TRBV12-4, the J call TRBJ2-7; D perhaps matches TRBD2 (6 bases). The CDR3 spans 13 residues.

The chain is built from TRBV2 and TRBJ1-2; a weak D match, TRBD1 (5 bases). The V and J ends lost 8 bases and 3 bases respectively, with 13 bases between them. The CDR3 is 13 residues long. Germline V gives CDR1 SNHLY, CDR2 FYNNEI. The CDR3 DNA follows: TGTGCCAGCTCACCGGGGGATCACTATGGCTACACCTTC. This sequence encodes CASSPGDHYGYTF.

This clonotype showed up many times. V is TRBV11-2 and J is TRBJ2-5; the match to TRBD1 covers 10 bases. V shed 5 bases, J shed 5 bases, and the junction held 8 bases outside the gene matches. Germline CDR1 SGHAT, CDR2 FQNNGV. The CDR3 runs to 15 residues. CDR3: CASSPGTGVLETQYF. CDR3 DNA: TGTGCCAGCAGCCCGGGGACAGGGGTCCTTGAGACCCAGTACTTC.

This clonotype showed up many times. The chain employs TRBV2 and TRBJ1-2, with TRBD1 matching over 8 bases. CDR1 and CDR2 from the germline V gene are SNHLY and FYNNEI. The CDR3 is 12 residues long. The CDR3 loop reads CAASETGAGYTF. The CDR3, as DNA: TGTGCGGCTTCGGAGACAGGGGCAGGCTACACCTTC.

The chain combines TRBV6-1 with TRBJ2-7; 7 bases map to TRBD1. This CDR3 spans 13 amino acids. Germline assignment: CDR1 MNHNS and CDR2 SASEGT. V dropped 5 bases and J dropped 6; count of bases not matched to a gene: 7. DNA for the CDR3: TGTGCCAGCAGTCCCGGGACAGAAAGCGAGCAGTACTTC. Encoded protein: CASSPGTESEQYF.

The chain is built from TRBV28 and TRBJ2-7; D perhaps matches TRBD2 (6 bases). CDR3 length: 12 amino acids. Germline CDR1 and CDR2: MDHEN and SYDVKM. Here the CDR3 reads CASSGGRYEQYF. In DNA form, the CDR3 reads TGTGCTAGCTCCGGGGGTCGCTACGAGCAGTACTTC. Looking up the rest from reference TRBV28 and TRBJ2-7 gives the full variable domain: DVKVTQSSRYLVKRTGEKVFLECVQDMDHENMFWYRQDPGLGLRLIYFSYDVKMKEKGDIPEGYSVSREKKERFSLILESASTNQTSMYLCASSGGRYEQYFGPGTRLTVT.

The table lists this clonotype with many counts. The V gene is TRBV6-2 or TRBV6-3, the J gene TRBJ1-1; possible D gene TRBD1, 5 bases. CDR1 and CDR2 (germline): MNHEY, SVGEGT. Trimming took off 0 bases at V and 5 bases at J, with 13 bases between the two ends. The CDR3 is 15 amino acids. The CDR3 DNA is TGTGCCAGCAGTTACTCGCCAGGGAGGAGGACTGAAGCTTTCTTT. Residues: CASSYSPGRRTEAFF.

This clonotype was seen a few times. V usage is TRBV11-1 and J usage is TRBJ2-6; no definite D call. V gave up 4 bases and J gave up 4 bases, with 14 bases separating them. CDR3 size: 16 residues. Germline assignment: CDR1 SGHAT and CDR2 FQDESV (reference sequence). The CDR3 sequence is CASSSLRVWGANVLTF. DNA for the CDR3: TGTGCCAGCAGCTCTCTTAGGGTGTGGGGGGCCAACGTCCTGACTTTC.